This TCR beta chain was observed in a study of blood T cell repertoires in COVID-19. Across the whole study: PBMCs, B-cell-depleted T cells, or T cells provided the cDNA or gDNA that made up the material.

Trimming removed 1 base from V and 6 bases from J, with 22 bases in between. Germline V gene data show CDR1 as LNHNV and CDR2 as YYDKDF (reference sequence). The CDR3 contains 19 residues. Under the authors' procedure: Amplification of reference gene primers was used by the study to estimate nucleated cell counts. Clones were read by immunoSEQ multiplex PCR, and TCRdb kept only the in-frame ones, dropping some. For V, J and clone size, that table is used; D and trimming come from the DNA. The sample has about 190,000 clones; over 75% are singletons. The TCR originated in a woman between 50 and 59 years old with acute or convalescent COVID-19. The V and J genes are TRBV15 and TRBJ1-6, with D hard to call. Material for sequencing was peripheral blood. The CDR3 DNA is TGTGCCACCAGCAGAGTCCTCCCGGGATCACCTATAATTAATTCACCCCTCCACTTT. Translated: CATSRVLPGSPIINSPLHF.